These T cell receptor beta chains were read from a single sample in a study of early T cells in non-severe SARS-CoV-2 infection. Each CDR3 protein gets one entry after TCRdb re-called the 5' RACE reads with MiXCR. The table records tens of thousands of distinct CDR3 sequences, more than 9% of them present only once. Sequencing was done on a sample of whole blood. These receptors came from an adult who was a healthcare worker with PCR-confirmed SARS-CoV-2 infection or an uninfected control (not recorded which). Each CDR3 is given without its conserved first and last residue.

v_call cdr3_aa
TRBV9 ASSSDYPEQF
TRBV5-1 ASSGGGQGPSPLH
TRBV12-3/TRBV12-4 ASSLARGTGGGWGEKLF
TRBV6-2/TRBV6-3 ASSLAGATGELF
TRBV27 ASSILQGYEQY
TRBV19 ASTGDSYGYT
TRBV6-2/TRBV6-3 ASTLPSDQETQY
TRBV19 ASSITRAATGELF
TRBV6-5 ACSHGTSAPNEQF
TRBV7-2 ASSPPGLVYNEQF
TRBV5-4 ASSFFGGTSGNSYEQY
TRBV7-3 ASSPLKAGGLETQY
TRBV11-2 ASRGPGQNNEKLF
TRBV10-3 AISEEIGYEQY
TRBV24-1 ATSDATRSSYNEQF
TRBV11-2 ASSVTGVGQETQY
TRBV19 ASSPRVGEQF
TRBV4-2 ASSQEGAEGHEQY
TRBV12-3/TRBV12-4 ASSLTSGGTDTQY
TRBV7-3 ASSLKVSGDHEQY
TRBV30 AWQTGLAGAATQY
TRBV6-2/TRBV6-3 ASSPWGYSNQPQH
TRBV6-5 ASSPEPYSNQPQH
TRBV3-1 ASSQGSPDSPFTDTQY
TRBV5-1 ASSFGAGLDTQY
TRBV7-3 ASTPGDTEAF
TRBV13 ASSLPPTRSGNTIY
TRBV29-1 SVEWGQGRGYT
TRBV11-2 ASSPIRGSGANVLT
TRBV11-2 ASRSGQGAGELF
TRBV7-2 ASSFGTSGDNEQF
TRBV12-3/TRBV12-4 ASSRVSYEQY
TRBV7-6 ASSLWAGGITDTQY
TRBV6-2/TRBV6-3 ASTTTSVNEQF
TRBV5-1 ASSPIRTNYGYT
TRBV7-6 ASSPDGEIGGELF
TRBV7-2 ASSLALQWESNQPQH
TRBV27 ASGRLAGETQY
TRBV7-9 ASSSKGQMNTEAF
TRBV20-1 SADRGTTLPNTEAF
TRBV2 ASRDPATHSYNEQF
TRBV19 ASSMDGRAHNEQF
TRBV7-2 ASSLLLGVGRIGF
TRBV12-3/TRBV12-4 ASSLGGGRALTGELF
TRBV5-1 ASSFSGPYEQY
TRBV10-1 ASKGNHEQY
TRBV12-3/TRBV12-4 ASTPTAGASNQPQH
TRBV20-1 SARDHRGAVYEQY
TRBV18 ASSQYGDTYNEQF
TRBV5-1 ASSIPSGTDTQY
TRBV20-1 SADREEYGYT
TRBV28 ASSTSRGLRGETQY
TRBV6-2/TRBV6-3 ASTVPGQRFYEQY
TRBV7-9 ASSIGYGTTQETQY
TRBV12-3/TRBV12-4 ASSFGLAGDVYTQY
TRBV4-2 ASSQGTVNTGELF
TRBV9 ASSVSPSGGMGEQY